The present TCR beta chain was sequenced within a study of T cell responses to AZD1222 COVID-19 vaccine (dated by TCRdb to the early 2020s). General notes on the study: AZD1222 recipients with second doses at about 4 weeks or about 12 weeks were pooled, because spike-specific TCR depth and breadth did not differ between schedules. A total of under 250 trial participants underwent TCR sequencing, of whom some 200 had received two doses of AZD1222 and about 26 had received two doses of the MenACWY control vaccine. Enrollment into the trials was organized by age into subgroups of 18-55, 56-69 and 70-plus years, and those subgroups contained roughly 160, 29 and 62 TCR-sequenced participants, respectively.

For this clone: Its antigen is unknown. No per-base quality is available; no much larger clone lies one base away.

The time point label, read with the paper, signifies: baseline before first vaccination. Vaccinee samples came from UK trials COV001 and COV002, including a single-blind randomized controlled phase 2/3 trial of AZD1222 (ChAdOx1 nCoV-19) in healthy adults. Trial participant PBMC samples were collected at day 0 and day 28 after the second dose for TCRbeta chain sequencing. Broad study findings and their caveats: Vaccine-associated CD4 TCRs spanned the whole spike protein, with dominant responses in regions 160-218 and 743-854. Reportedly, close to half of the unique spike-specific TCRs recognized epitopes lying outside the regions that are mutated in the B.1.351 and B.1.1.7 variants. Because no day 14 peak-response samples were available, repertoires were characterized only after the peak T cell response. The 56-69-year group was small, and its depth increase did not reach significance, likely because of low power. Conclusions about previously exposed vaccinees are limited because only 6 or 7 AZD1222 recipients were SARS-CoV-2 seropositive at baseline. Most participants were white British and females outnumbered males, and the authors suggested that clonal diversity may have been underestimated. After two AZD1222 doses, both the breadth and the depth of spike-specific TCRs were significantly higher than at day 0 and than in MenACWY recipients.

The CDR3 regions of human TCRbeta chains were subjected to immunosequencing. On the study's bioinformatics: TCRs in the repertoires were compared against a reference library of SARS-CoV-2-specific TCRs that had been generated with the MIRA antigen-specificity platform. Breadth was defined as the fraction of unique TCRs that were SARS-CoV-2-associated, and depth was defined as the fraction of total T cells that were SARS-CoV-2-associated. Using the MIRA data, each spike-specific TCR was assigned both to the spike region to which the TCR was reactive and to a CD4 or CD8 class. Log10-transformed breadth and depth values were compared by one-way ANOVA with Sidak's multiple comparisons tests. TCRdb took over this immuneACCESS table, retaining in-frame rearrangements with V and J assigned. Such tables are incomplete; in checked studies, under half of the missing clones stem from an unresolved V gene, and the remainder is unexplained. V and J calls and clone size come straight from that table; D and trimming were deduced from the DNA. Here the sample has about 81,000 clones; about 90% occur a single time. The biggest ten clones account for 5% to 6.5% of the sample.

Including the terminal cysteine and phenylalanine, the CDR3 comprises 16 residues. Only the CDR3 portion is preserved as DNA: 48 bases, with reading frame beginning at the first base. CDR1 and CDR2, per the germline V gene (reference sequence), are LNHDA and SQIVND. V has 5 bases trimmed and J has 7 bases trimmed; junction bases matching no gene number 8. The clonotype comes from an adult in good health. The chain employs TRBV19 and TRBJ2-2; 12 central nucleotides agree with TRBD1. Material: peripheral blood, obtained on day 0 of AZD1222 vaccination. The DNA sequence is as follows: TGTGCCAGTAGTTCCGGGGGGACAGGGGGCATCGGGGAGCTGTTTTTT. This gives the protein CASSSGGTGGIGELFF.